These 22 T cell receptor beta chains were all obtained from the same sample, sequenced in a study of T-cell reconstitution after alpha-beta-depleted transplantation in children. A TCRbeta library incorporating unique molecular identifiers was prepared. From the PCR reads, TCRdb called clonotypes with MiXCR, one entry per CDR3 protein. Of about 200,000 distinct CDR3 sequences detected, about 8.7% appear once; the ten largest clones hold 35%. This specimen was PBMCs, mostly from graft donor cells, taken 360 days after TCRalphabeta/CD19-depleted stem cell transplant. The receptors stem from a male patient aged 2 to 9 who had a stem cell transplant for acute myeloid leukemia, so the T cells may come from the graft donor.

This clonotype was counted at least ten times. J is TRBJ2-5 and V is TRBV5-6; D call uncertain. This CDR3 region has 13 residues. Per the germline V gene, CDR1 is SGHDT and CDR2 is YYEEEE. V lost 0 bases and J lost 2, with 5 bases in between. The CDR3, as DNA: TGTGCCAGCAGCTTGGGCGTTCAAGAGACCCAGTACTTC. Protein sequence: CASSLGVQETQYF. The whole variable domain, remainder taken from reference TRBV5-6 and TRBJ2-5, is DAGVTQSPTHLIKTRGQQVTLRCSPKSGHDTVSWYQQALGQGPQFIFQYYEEEERQRGNFPDRFSGHQFPNYSSELNVNALLLGDSALYLCASSLGVQETQYFGPGTRLLVL.

For the CDR3, the DNA is TGCAGCGTTGTTAGCGGGAGTTCCCACGAGCAGTACTTC. Its protein is CSVVSGSSHEQYF. The chain recombines TRBV29-1 with TRBJ2-7, with 9 bases fitting TRBD2. The CDR3 is made up of 13 amino acids. V gave up 4 bases and J gave up 5 bases; unmatched junction bases: 6. Germline CDR1 reads SQVTM; CDR2 reads ANQGSEA.

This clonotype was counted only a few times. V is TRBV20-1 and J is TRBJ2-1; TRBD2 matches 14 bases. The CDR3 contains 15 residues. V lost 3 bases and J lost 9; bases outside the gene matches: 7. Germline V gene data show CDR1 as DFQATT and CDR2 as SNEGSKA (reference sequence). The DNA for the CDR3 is TGCAGTGCTAGGGGGACTAGCGGGGGATTCCCTGAGCAGTTCTTC. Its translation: CSARGTSGGFPEQFF.

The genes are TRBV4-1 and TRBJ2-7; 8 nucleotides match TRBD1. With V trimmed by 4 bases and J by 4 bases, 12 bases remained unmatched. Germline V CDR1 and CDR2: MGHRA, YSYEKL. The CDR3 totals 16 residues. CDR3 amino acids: CASSPPQGVKLYEQYV. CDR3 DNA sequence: TGCGCCAGCAGCCCTCCACAGGGGGTAAAGCTGTACGAGCAGTACGTC.

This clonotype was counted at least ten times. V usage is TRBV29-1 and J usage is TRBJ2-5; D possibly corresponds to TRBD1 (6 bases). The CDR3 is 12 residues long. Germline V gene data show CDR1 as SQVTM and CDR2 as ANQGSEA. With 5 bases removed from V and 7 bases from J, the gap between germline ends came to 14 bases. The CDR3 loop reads CSVWGPRGTQYF. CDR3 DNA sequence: TGCAGCGTTTGGGGACCCAGGGGGACCCAGTACTTC.

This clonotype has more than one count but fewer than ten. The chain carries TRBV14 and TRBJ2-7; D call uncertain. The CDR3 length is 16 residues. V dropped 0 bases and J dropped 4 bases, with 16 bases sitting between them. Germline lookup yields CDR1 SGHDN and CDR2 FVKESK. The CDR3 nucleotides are TGTGCCAGCAGCCAAGATTTGTATAAATGGCGGTACGAGCAGTACGTC. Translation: CASSQDLYKWRYEQYV.

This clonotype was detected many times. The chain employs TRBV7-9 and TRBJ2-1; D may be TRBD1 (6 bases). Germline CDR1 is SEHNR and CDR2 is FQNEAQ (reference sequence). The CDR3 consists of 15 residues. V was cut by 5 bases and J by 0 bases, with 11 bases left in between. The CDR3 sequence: CASSPRTDSYNEQFF. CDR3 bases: TGTGCCAGCAGCCCGCGGACAGACTCCTACAATGAGCAGTTCTTC.

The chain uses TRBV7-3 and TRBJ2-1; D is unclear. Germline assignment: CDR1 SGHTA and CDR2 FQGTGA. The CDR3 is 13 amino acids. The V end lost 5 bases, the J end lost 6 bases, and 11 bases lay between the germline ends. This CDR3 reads CASSLKVGNEQFF. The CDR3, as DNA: TGTGCCAGCAGCCTCAAGGTGGGCAATGAGCAGTTCTTC. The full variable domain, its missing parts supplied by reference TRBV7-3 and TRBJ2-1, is GAGVSQTPSNKVTEKGKYVELRCDPISGHTALYWYRQSLGQGPEFLIYFQGTGAADDSGLPNDRFFAVRPEGSVSTLKIQRTERGDSAVYLCASSLKVGNEQFFGPGTRLTVL.

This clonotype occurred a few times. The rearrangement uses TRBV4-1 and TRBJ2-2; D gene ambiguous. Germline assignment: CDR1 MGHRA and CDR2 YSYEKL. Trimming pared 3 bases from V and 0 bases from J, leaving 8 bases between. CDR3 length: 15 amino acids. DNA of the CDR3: TGCGCCAGCAGCCATCGGACGGCGAACACCGGGGAGCTGTTTTTT. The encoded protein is CASSHRTANTGELFF.

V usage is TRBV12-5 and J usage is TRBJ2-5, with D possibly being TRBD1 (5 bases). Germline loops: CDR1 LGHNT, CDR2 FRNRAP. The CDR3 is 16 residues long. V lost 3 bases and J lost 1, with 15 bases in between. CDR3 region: CASGFTWTLTQETQYF. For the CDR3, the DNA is TGTGCTAGTGGTTTCACCTGGACACTTACCCAAGAGACCCAGTACTTC.

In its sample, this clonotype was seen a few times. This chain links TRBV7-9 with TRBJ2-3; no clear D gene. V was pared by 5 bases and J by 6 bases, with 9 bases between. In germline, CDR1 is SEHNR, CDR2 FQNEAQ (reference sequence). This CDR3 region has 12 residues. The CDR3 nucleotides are TGTGCCAGCAGCCTCGAGTGGGATACGCAGTATTTT. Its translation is CASSLEWDTQYF.

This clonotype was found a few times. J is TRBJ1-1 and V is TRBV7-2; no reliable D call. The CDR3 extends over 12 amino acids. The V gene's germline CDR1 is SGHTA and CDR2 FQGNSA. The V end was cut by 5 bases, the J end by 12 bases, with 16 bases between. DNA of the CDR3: TGTGCCAGCAGCCCTAGGAGGGTTGTACCTTTCTTT. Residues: CASSPRRVVPFF.

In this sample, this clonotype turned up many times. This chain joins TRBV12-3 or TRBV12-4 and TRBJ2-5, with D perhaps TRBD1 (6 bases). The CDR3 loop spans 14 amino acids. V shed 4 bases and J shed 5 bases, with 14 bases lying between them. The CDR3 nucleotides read TGTGCCAGCAGTTCCCGGACAGAATGGGAGACCCAGTACTTC. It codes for CASSSRTEWETQYF.

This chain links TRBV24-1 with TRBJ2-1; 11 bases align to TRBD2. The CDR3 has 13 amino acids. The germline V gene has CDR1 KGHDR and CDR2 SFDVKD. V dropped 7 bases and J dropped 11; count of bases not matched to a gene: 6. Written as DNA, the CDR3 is TGTGCCACCAGCACTAGCGGGAGTATACAGCAGTTCTTC. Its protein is CATSTSGSIQQFF.

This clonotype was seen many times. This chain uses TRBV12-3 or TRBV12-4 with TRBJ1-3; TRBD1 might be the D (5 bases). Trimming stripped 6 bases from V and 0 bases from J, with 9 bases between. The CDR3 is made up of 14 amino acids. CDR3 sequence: CASRSDSSGNTIYF. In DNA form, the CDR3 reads TGTGCCAGCAGAAGCGACAGCTCTGGAAACACCATATATTTT.

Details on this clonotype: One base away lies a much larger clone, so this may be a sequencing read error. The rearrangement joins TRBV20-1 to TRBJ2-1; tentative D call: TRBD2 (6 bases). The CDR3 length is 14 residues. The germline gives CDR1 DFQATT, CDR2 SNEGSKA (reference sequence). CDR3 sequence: CSARIGTHYNGQFF. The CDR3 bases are TGCAGTGCTAGAATAGGGACTCATTACAATGGGCAGTTCTTC.

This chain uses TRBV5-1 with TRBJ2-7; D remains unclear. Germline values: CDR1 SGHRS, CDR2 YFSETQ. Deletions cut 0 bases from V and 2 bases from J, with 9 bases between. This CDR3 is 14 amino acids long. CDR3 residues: CASSLEGSPYEQYF. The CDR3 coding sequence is TGCGCCAGCAGCTTGGAGGGAAGTCCCTACGAGCAGTACTTC.

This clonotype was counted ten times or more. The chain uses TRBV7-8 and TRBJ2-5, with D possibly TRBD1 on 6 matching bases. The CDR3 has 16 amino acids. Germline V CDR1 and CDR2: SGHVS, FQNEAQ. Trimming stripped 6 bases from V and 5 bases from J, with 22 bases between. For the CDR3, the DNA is TGTGCCAGCAGTCCATATCAACAGGGCCTGGGGGAGACCCAGTACTTC. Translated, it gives CASSPYQQGLGETQYF.

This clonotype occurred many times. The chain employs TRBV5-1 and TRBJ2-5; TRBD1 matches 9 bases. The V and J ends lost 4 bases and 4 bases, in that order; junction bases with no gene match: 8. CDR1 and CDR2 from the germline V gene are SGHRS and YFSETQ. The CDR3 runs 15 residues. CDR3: CASSLQGAAAETQYF. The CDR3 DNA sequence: TGCGCCAGCAGCCTACAGGGGGCCGCAGCAGAGACCCAGTACTTC.

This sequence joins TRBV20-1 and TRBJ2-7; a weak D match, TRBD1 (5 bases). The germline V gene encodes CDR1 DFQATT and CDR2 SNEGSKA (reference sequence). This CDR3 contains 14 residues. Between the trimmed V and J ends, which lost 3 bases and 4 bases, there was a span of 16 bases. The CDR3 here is CSASISDSGYEQYF. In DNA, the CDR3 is TGCAGTGCTAGCATCTCTGACAGTGGGTACGAGCAGTACTTC.

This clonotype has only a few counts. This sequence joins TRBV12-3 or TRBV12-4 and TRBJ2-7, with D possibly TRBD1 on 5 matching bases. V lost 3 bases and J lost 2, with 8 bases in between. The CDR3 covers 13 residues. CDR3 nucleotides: TGTGCCAGCAGTTTTGGACAAACCTACGAGCAGTACTTC. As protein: CASSFGQTYEQYF.

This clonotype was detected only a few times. CDR3 sequence reads: CASSYLTLEQYF. The DNA for the CDR3 is TGTGCCAGCAGTTACTTGACCCTGGAGCAGTACTTC. J is TRBJ2-7 and V is TRBV6-2 or TRBV6-3; D uncertain. CDR3 length equals 12 residues. The V gene's germline CDR1 is MNHEY and CDR2 SVGEGT. V lost 1 base and J lost 7, with 8 bases in between.